The present T cell receptor (beta chain) was sequenced within a study of CD8 T cells in Susac syndrome. With random hexamers, reverse transcription was performed on about 0.5 to 1 ug of RNA. Multiplex immunoSEQ PCR targeted 54 Vbeta and 13 Jbeta TCR beta segments. TCRdb reanalysed the immunoSEQ multiplex PCR reads using MiXCR and keeps one entry per CDR3 protein. The sample has about 140,000 distinct CDR3 sequences; approximately 93% are singletons. The CDR3 totals 14 residues. V dropped 0 bases and J dropped 10 bases, with 15 bases sitting between them. Per the germline V gene, CDR1 is LGHNA and CDR2 is YSLEER. Sequencing of TCR beta was undertaken in CD8+ and CD4+ T cells derived from blood. The CD8+ and CD4+ T cells were isolated magnetically using a negative isolation approach, whereas the TEMRA cells were enriched by FACS.

The chain recombines TRBV4-3 with TRBJ1-1; no reliable D call. This TCR was sampled from a human donor in good health. Sequenced input: CD8+ T cells from PBMCs. For the CDR3, the DNA is TGCGCCAGCAGCCAAGATAGTGGCACTATGATAGCTTTCTTT. Translation gives CASSQDSGTMIAFF.